This is a list of T cell receptor beta chains from one sample in a study of CD4 T cells in relation to SARS-CoV-2 and coronaviruses. The antigens these receptors bind are not known. Using immunoSEQ multiplex PCR, the repertoire was profiled, and TCRdb retains in-frame clones only, with some absent. Counted here are approximately 20,000 clones, under 85% occurring once; the ten biggest clones make up 30%. Sequencing input: CD4+ T cells from PBMCs, cultured in vitro. The receptors here all came from a human donor in good health. Both conserved end residues are trimmed from each CDR3.

TRBV19	ASSGGLRNSPLH
TRBV2	AIGTGGINTEAF
TRBV3-1/TRBV3-2	ASSQEGGYEQY
TRBV11-2	ASTEQVEQF
TRBV3-1/TRBV3-2	ASSPGSHQPQH
TRBV19	ASSSGDARGTQY
TRBV6-5	ASSRAYNYGYT
TRBV6-4	ASTGAHTNEKLF
TRBV30	AWSADRYEQY
TRBV5-4	ASSRNLNTEAF
TRBV3-1/TRBV3-2	ASSQGGTDTQY
TRBV19	ASSIGGTGAQETQY
TRBV29-1	SGSSGSYEQY
TRBV6-4	ASSVMAGPQETQY
TRBV30	AWSDPGQGDTGELF
TRBV5-1	ATGHSDTEQY
TRBV25-1	ASSESIPNSPLH
TRBV27	ASSYSTSGKYEQY
TRBV5-1	ASSLLSLTRRKTDTQY
TRBV5-1	ASSWTANTEAF
TRBV20-1	SAGSGNTIY
TRBV7-3	ASSFIRGELF
TRBV30	ALTGQSNNSPLH
TRBV24-1	ATSPTGSGTDTQY
TRBV5-1	ASSAGHLQRQVYGYT
TRBV24-1	ATSPSKYRPQETQY
TRBV2	ASSASQGVNIQY
TRBV20-1	SASRRAGGRQTQY
TRBV5-1	ASSLNGRSSTDTQY
TRBV6-6	ASSNRDSYGYT
TRBV25-1	ASRETGMNTEAF
TRBV18	ASSPRTTGVSYNEQF
TRBV6-1	ASSETGDEAF
TRBV7-3	ASSPKGGSAKNIQY
TRBV21-1	AVNGRDDLWHSPLH
TRBV6-5	ASSKGVKDEQF
TRBV3-1/TRBV3-2	ASRRQGEEKLF
TRBV7-9	ASSMPGTSILLSYEQY
TRBV6-5	ASSYRQGLGNQPQH
TRBV19	ASRPSNVLTQY
TRBV30	AWSLTSGIYNEQF
TRBV2	ASSLRQNTEAF